Presented here are 20 T cell receptor beta chains from one specimen sequenced in a study of PD-1 blockade in mismatch repair-deficient tumors listed by TCRdb under 2017. Libraries were constructed by the immunoSEQ multiplex PCR assay. In its TCRdb copy, this immuneACCESS table keeps in-frame sequences only and misses some clones. Where compared with another copy, unresolved V genes explain less than half of these, and the others have no known cause. The sample table holds some 21,000 clones, of which 82% were seen once. Clones ranked in the top ten supply approximately 1.3% of the sample. Specimen: PBMCs, collected 52 weeks after starting pembrolizumab. These receptors were taken from an adult with mismatch repair-deficient cancer.

This sequence joins TRBV29-1 and TRBJ2-7; TRBD1 matches 9 bases. The CDR3 spans 13 residues. Germline CDR1 and CDR2: SQVTM and ANQGSEA. J was trimmed by 5 bases and V by 5 bases; bases with no gene match: 7. CDR3 loop: CSVRRDREDEQYF. The CDR3 region has the DNA TGCAGCGTTCGCCGGGACAGGGAAGACGAGCAGTACTTC.

The V and J genes are TRBV6-1 and TRBJ2-7, with D tentatively TRBD1 (6 bases). Germline CDR1 MNHNS, CDR2 SASEGT. The germline V and J ends were trimmed by 6 bases and 3 bases, with 18 bases remaining between them. This CDR3 is 15 amino acids long. Here the CDR3 DNA reads TGTGCCAGCAGGGACGAACGGGACATCCTCTACGAGCAGTACTTC. Its protein product is CASRDERDILYEQYF.

The chain couples TRBV7-2 to TRBJ2-5, with D hard to call. Trimming stripped 5 bases from V and 5 bases from J, with 21 bases between. CDR1 and CDR2 from the germline V gene are SGHTA and FQGNSA. The CDR3 is 16 amino acids. CDR3 region: CASSRTTFTSGETQYF. The CDR3 region has the DNA TGTGCCAGCAGCCGAACAACATTTACGTCCGGGGAGACCCAGTACTTC.

This clone was picked up a small number of times. The rearrangement links TRBV7-9 to TRBJ2-1, with TRBD2 matching 11 bases. Germline values: CDR1 SEHNR, CDR2 FQNEAQ (reference sequence). The V segment lost 0 bases and the J segment 2 bases; nucleotides outside the gene matches: 0. CDR3 length equals 16 residues. CDR3 bases: TGTGCCAGCAGCTTAGCACTAGCGGGAGCCTACAATGAGCAGTTCTTC. Residues: CASSLALAGAYNEQFF.

Concerning this clone: The same CDR3 is also encoded by other DNA sequences in this sample. The gene calls are TRBV28 and TRBJ2-7; 7 nucleotides align to TRBD2. Germline CDR1 MDHEN, CDR2 SYDVKM. The CDR3 covers 15 residues. The V gene end was trimmed by 6 bases and the J gene end by 3 bases; junction bases not matched to a gene: 11. The DNA of the CDR3 is TGTGCCAGCAGAATCGCGGGAGTCCCTTACTACGAGCAGTACTTC. This encodes CASRIAGVPYYEQYF.

This rearrangement joins TRBV29-1 to TRBJ2-7; TRBD2 aligns across 8 bases. The trim removed 4 bases at V and 0 bases at J, leaving 5 bases unmatched. Germline V lookup: CDR1 SQVTM, CDR2 ANQGSEA. CDR3 length: 14 amino acids. The CDR3 sequence: CSVAGLGHSYEQYF. As DNA, the CDR3 is TGCAGCGTTGCGGGACTAGGACACTCCTACGAGCAGTACTTC.

This chain connects TRBV10-3 to TRBJ2-1; TRBD1 aligns across 11 bases. The CDR3 consists of 15 residues. Germline V gene sequence: CDR1 ENHRY, CDR2 SYGVKD. The junction had 8 bases not matched to a gene; V was cut back by 6 bases and J by 7 bases. CDR3 loop: CAIREWTGGQNEQFF. The CDR3 DNA reads as TGTGCCATCAGGGAATGGACAGGGGGCCAGAATGAGCAGTTCTTC.

The CDR3 nucleotides are TGTGCCAGCAGTGAGGACAGGGCCAACTATGGCTACACCTTC. This gives the protein CASSEDRANYGYTF. The chain employs TRBV6-5 and TRBJ1-2, with 8 positions matching TRBD1. This CDR3 is built from 14 residues. The germline V gene encodes CDR1 MNHEY and CDR2 SVGAGI. Trimming cost V 5 bases and J 2 bases; bases outside gene matches: 4.

The genes are TRBV2 and TRBJ2-5; D gene unclear. The germline V and J ends were trimmed by 4 bases and 5 bases, with 5 bases remaining between them. Germline-derived CDR1 and CDR2 are SNHLY and FYNNEI. CDR3 length: 11 amino acids. The CDR3 sequence is CASSVGETQYF. The CDR3, as DNA: TGTGCCAGCAGTGTCGGTGAGACCCAGTACTTC.

The chain is built from TRBV27 and TRBJ1-1; 9 nucleotides align to TRBD1. Trimming took 1 base from V and 8 from J; bases not matched to a gene: 11. CDR1 MNHEY and CDR2 SMNVEV come from the germline V gene (reference sequence). The CDR3 is 16 amino acids. The CDR3 nucleotides are TGTGCCAGCAGTTTATACGGTACAGGGGGCTCAAGGGAAGCTTTCTTT. It codes for CASSLYGTGGSREAFF.

V and J are TRBV5-1 and TRBJ2-1; 10 bases are shared with TRBD1. This CDR3 contains 16 residues. The germline gives CDR1 SGHRS, CDR2 YFSETQ. J lost 6 bases, V lost 5 bases, and 11 bases had no gene match. As DNA, the CDR3 is TGCGCCAGCAGACCCTCGACAGGGGGCTTTGGCAATGAGCAGTTCTTC. This codes for CASRPSTGGFGNEQFF.

The chain has TRBV30 and TRBJ1-1; possibly TRBD1 for D (5 bases). The germline gives CDR1 GTSNPN, CDR2 SVGIG (reference sequence). CDR3 length: 12 amino acids. Trimming removed 5 bases from V and 1 base from J, with 8 bases in between. CDR3 sequence (DNA): TGTGCCTGGGGGGGGGAGAACACTGAAGCTTTCTTT. Translation: CAWGGENTEAFF.

The chain recombines TRBV18 with TRBJ2-5, with D possibly TRBD2 on 5 matching bases. Trimming shortened V by 2 bases and J by 5 bases, and 15 bases separated the two germline ends. The germline CDR1 and CDR2 sequences are KGHSH and LQKENI. The CDR3 extends over 15 amino acids. The CDR3 DNA follows: TGTGCCAGCTCACCAAGTGCAACTAGTCGGGAGACCCAGTACTTC. This translates into CASSPSATSRETQYF.

The count of this clone is one. The gene calls are TRBV5-5 and TRBJ2-1; TRBD1 might be the D (5 bases). Germline loops: CDR1 SGHKS, CDR2 YYEKEE (reference sequence). The CDR3 covers 13 residues. The V and J ends lost 2 bases and 4 bases respectively, with 7 bases between them. The CDR3 region is CASSFRAYNEQFF. The CDR3 DNA reads as TGTGCCAGCAGCTTCAGGGCTTACAATGAGCAGTTCTTC.

The CDR3 spells CASSLKGGGDTQYF. As DNA, the CDR3 is TGTGCCAGCAGCTTGAAGGGAGGGGGGGATACGCAGTATTTT. The chain is built from TRBV7-6 and TRBJ2-3, with a possible D match to TRBD2 (7 bases). V lost 3 bases, J lost 6 bases, and 13 bases lay in between. CDR1 and CDR2 from the germline V gene are SGHVS and FNYEAQ. The CDR3 is 14 amino acids.

The CDR3, as DNA: TGTGCCAGCAGTAGGACAGATTACAATGAGCAGTTCTTC. Translation gives CASSRTDYNEQFF. The chain is built from TRBV6-4 and TRBJ2-1; D may be TRBD1 (6 bases). The CDR3 is 13 residues long. V was trimmed by 5 bases and J by 4 bases, leaving 9 bases between them. CDR1 and CDR2 from the germline V gene are MRHNA and SNTAGT.

V usage is TRBV6-5 and J usage is TRBJ2-1, with D possibly matching TRBD2 (7 bases). Per the germline V gene, CDR1 is MNHEY and CDR2 is SVGAGI. The CDR3 has 15 residues. The V end lost 2 bases, the J end lost 8 bases, and 16 bases lay between the germline ends. CDR3 sequence reads: CASSYRGRAFHEQFF. The CDR3 bases are TGTGCCAGCAGTTACAGGGGGAGGGCCTTCCATGAGCAGTTCTTC.

This clone was found once. The V call is TRBV5-1, the J call TRBJ2-7, with 7 nucleotides matching TRBD2. Germline V gene lookup returns CDR1 SGHRS and CDR2 YFSETQ. The J segment lost 3 bases and the V segment lost 6 bases, leaving 12 bases of the junction unmatched. The CDR3 covers 15 residues. The CDR3, as DNA: TGCGCCAGCACCCCTGGGGGGGGAGCCTTCTACGAGCAGTACTTC. Encoded protein: CASTPGGGAFYEQYF.

The J gene is TRBJ2-3, the V gene TRBV10-3; D might be TRBD1 (6 bases). Trimming pared 0 bases from V and 5 bases from J, leaving 9 bases between. Per germline, CDR1 ENHRY and CDR2 SYGVKD. The CDR3 spans 14 residues. The CDR3 protein is CAISESRGEDTQYF. In DNA, the CDR3 is TGTGCCATCAGTGAGTCCAGGGGAGAAGATACGCAGTATTTT.

This chain uses TRBV30 with TRBJ1-6, with 8 positions matching TRBD1. Germline CDR1 reads GTSNPN; CDR2 reads SVGIG (reference sequence). This CDR3 has 14 amino acids. J was trimmed by 9 bases and V by 1 base; bases with no gene match: 5. The CDR3 reads CAWSEDRVVSPLHF. As DNA, the CDR3 is TGTGCCTGGAGTGAGGACAGGGTGGTTTCACCCCTCCACTTT.